This is a list of T cell receptor beta chains from one sample in a study of blood T cell repertoires in COVID-19. Sequencing was performed with immunoSEQ multiplex PCR; in TCRdb, only in-frame clones are kept and a portion is missing. The table lists a few hundred thousand clones, about 89% of them singletons, with 1.5% to 2.5% in the top ten. The sequenced sample was PBMCs or T cells enriched from blood (not recorded which). These TCRs come from a man between 40 and 49 years old in a cohort exposed to, infected with or recovered from COVID-19 (not recorded which). Each CDR3 is given with its conserved first and last residue. Fields, in order: V gene, J gene, D gene, clone size, CDR3 protein, CDR3 DNA. A D gene is named only where the DNA matches it firmly. Only some rows state a clone size, as once, few, many or a class for expanded clones.

v_gene: TRBV2
j_gene: TRBJ2-1
d_gene: -
abundance: -
CDR3aa: CASSELKRAMDNEQFF
CDR3nt: TGTGCCAGCAGTGAACTCAAGAGAGCAATGGACAATGAGCAGTTCTTC

v_gene: TRBV5-1
j_gene: TRBJ1-5
d_gene: TRBD1
abundance: few
CDR3aa: CASSLTGGVQPQHF
CDR3nt: TGCGCCAGCAGCTTGACAGGGGGCGTTCAGCCCCAGCATTTT

v_gene: TRBV6-5
j_gene: TRBJ1-2
d_gene: -
abundance: -
CDR3aa: CASSYSSGGLNYGYTF
CDR3nt: TGTGCCAGCAGTTACTCGAGCGGGGGGCTTAACTATGGCTACACCTTC

v_gene: TRBV27
j_gene: TRBJ2-7
d_gene: TRBD2
abundance: once
CDR3aa: CASSLTWGGVYEQYF
CDR3nt: TGTGCCAGCAGTTTAACTTGGGGAGGGGTATACGAGCAGTACTTC

v_gene: TRBV7-9
j_gene: TRBJ1-4
d_gene: TRBD1
abundance: once
CDR3aa: CASSLARDSHEKLFF
CDR3nt: TGTGCCAGCAGCTTAGCGCGGGACAGCCATGAAAAACTGTTTTTT

v_gene: TRBV14
j_gene: TRBJ2-4
d_gene: -
abundance: -
CDR3aa: CASSQYIGLAKNIQYF
CDR3nt: TGTGCCAGCAGCCAATACATCGGACTAGCCAAAAACATTCAGTACTTC

v_gene: TRBV19
j_gene: TRBJ1-3
d_gene: -
abundance: -
CDR3aa: CASSMGGPTSGNTIYF
CDR3nt: TGTGCCAGTAGTATGGGGGGACCGACCTCTGGAAACACCATATATTTT

v_gene: TRBV18
j_gene: TRBJ2-7
d_gene: TRBD1
abundance: -
CDR3aa: CASEGQGPYEQYF
CDR3nt: TGTGCCAGCGAGGGACAGGGGCCCTACGAGCAGTACTTC

v_gene: TRBV6-5
j_gene: TRBJ1-5
d_gene: -
abundance: -
CDR3aa: CASSLTVYQPQHF
CDR3nt: TGTGCCAGCAGTCTTACGGTATATCAGCCCCAGCATTTT

v_gene: TRBV4-2
j_gene: TRBJ1-6
d_gene: -
abundance: -
CDR3aa: CASSQGQGGNSPLHF
CDR3nt: TGTGCCAGCAGCCAAGGGCAGGGTGGTAATTCACCCCTCCACTTT

v_gene: TRBV10-1
j_gene: TRBJ2-1
d_gene: -
abundance: -
CDR3aa: CASSESGRTQGREQFF
CDR3nt: TGCGCCAGCAGTGAGTCGGGGAGGACCCAGGGCAGGGAGCAGTTCTTC

v_gene: TRBV7-9
j_gene: TRBJ2-7
d_gene: TRBD1
abundance: -
CDR3aa: CASSGRGSYEQYF
CDR3nt: TGTGCCAGCAGCGGCAGGGGGTCATACGAGCAGTACTTC

v_gene: TRBV11-2
j_gene: TRBJ1-4
d_gene: -
abundance: -
CDR3aa: CASSPRTDFNEKLFF
CDR3nt: TGTGCCAGCAGCCCCCGGACAGACTTTAATGAAAAACTGTTTTTT

v_gene: TRBV5-4
j_gene: TRBJ1-2
d_gene: TRBD1
abundance: few
CDR3aa: CASSLQGAILYGYTF
CDR3nt: TGTGCCAGCAGCTTGCAGGGGGCGATTCTCTATGGCTACACCTTC

v_gene: TRBV5-6
j_gene: TRBJ2-4
d_gene: TRBD2
abundance: -
CDR3aa: CASSFGGLWNIQYF
CDR3nt: TGTGCCAGCAGCTTCGGGGGACTATGGAACATTCAGTACTTC

v_gene: TRBV15
j_gene: TRBJ2-3
d_gene: -
abundance: -
CDR3aa: CATSRGGLRTDTQYF
CDR3nt: TGTGCCACCAGCAGAGGGGGACTTCGCACAGATACGCAGTATTTT

v_gene: TRBV15
j_gene: TRBJ1-1
d_gene: -
abundance: -
CDR3aa: CATSNPGHPLEAFF
CDR3nt: TGTGCCACCAGCAACCCCGGACACCCACTTGAAGCTTTCTTT

v_gene: TRBV5-1
j_gene: TRBJ2-1
d_gene: TRBD1
abundance: -
CDR3aa: CASSLERGPSYNEQFF
CDR3nt: TGCGCCAGCAGCTTGGAAAGGGGGCCCTCATACAATGAGCAGTTCTTC

v_gene: TRBV27
j_gene: TRBJ1-1
d_gene: TRBD1
abundance: few
CDR3aa: CASSPGQGNTEAFF
CDR3nt: TGTGCCAGCAGTCCCGGACAGGGTAACACTGAAGCTTTCTTT

v_gene: TRBV7-9
j_gene: TRBJ2-7
d_gene: -
abundance: many
CDR3aa: CASSFSVGHYEQYF
CDR3nt: TGTGCCAGCAGCTTTTCCGTCGGTCACTACGAGCAGTACTTC

v_gene: TRBV4-2
j_gene: TRBJ2-7
d_gene: TRBD1
abundance: -
CDR3aa: CASSQPGGNKYEQYF
CDR3nt: TGTGCCAGCAGCCAACCAGGGGGAAATAAATACGAGCAGTACTTC

v_gene: TRBV3-1/TRBV3-2
j_gene: TRBJ2-7
d_gene: TRBD1
abundance: -
CDR3aa: CASSQVGTGDEQYF
CDR3nt: TGTGCCAGCAGCCAAGTCGGGACAGGGGACGAGCAGTACTTC

v_gene: TRBV20-1
j_gene: TRBJ2-5
d_gene: -
abundance: -
CDR3aa: CSGLVQETQYF
CDR3nt: TGCAGTGGACTGGTCCAAGAGACCCAGTACTTC

v_gene: TRBV2
j_gene: TRBJ1-6
d_gene: TRBD1
abundance: -
CDR3aa: CASKYRQGNSPLHF
CDR3nt: TGTGCCAGCAAATACCGACAGGGGAATTCACCCCTCCACTTT

v_gene: TRBV3-1/TRBV3-2
j_gene: TRBJ2-2
d_gene: -
abundance: -
CDR3aa: CASSQEGRAPGELFF
CDR3nt: TGTGCCAGCAGCCAAGAGGGCAGGGCTCCCGGGGAGCTGTTTTTT

v_gene: TRBV18
j_gene: TRBJ2-7
d_gene: -
abundance: -
CDR3aa: CASSPPGGQTYEQYF
CDR3nt: TGTGCCAGCTCACCACCGGGCGGGCAGACCTACGAGCAGTACTTC

v_gene: TRBV18
j_gene: TRBJ2-7
d_gene: -
abundance: -
CDR3aa: CASSPPLGTYEQYF
CDR3nt: TGTGCCAGCTCACCACCCCTCGGGACCTACGAGCAGTACTTC

v_gene: TRBV27
j_gene: TRBJ2-3
d_gene: TRBD2
abundance: -
CDR3aa: CASRTSGTTDTQYF
CDR3nt: TGTGCCAGCCGTACTAGCGGGACGACAGATACGCAGTATTTT

v_gene: TRBV7-3
j_gene: TRBJ2-1
d_gene: TRBD2
abundance: once
CDR3aa: CASSARSGSDEQFF
CDR3nt: TGTGCCAGCAGCGCGCGAAGCGGGAGCGATGAGCAGTTCTTC

v_gene: TRBV3-1/TRBV3-2
j_gene: TRBJ2-7
d_gene: -
abundance: -
CDR3aa: CASSQVGGGYIAGPSYEQYF
CDR3nt: TGTGCCAGCAGCCAAGTAGGGGGGGGGTATATAGCGGGTCCCTCCTACGAGCAGTACTTC

v_gene: TRBV7-3
j_gene: TRBJ2-3
d_gene: -
abundance: -
CDR3aa: CASSLKGGNTDTQYF
CDR3nt: TGTGCCAGCAGCTTAAAAGGCGGAAACACAGATACGCAGTATTTT